The entry below gives a single TCR beta chain sequence along with its context. The data belong to a study of blood T cell repertoires in COVID-19. Overall study context: Spain, Italy and the United States supplied samples that represented acute and convalescent COVID-19. Sample material is recorded as cDNA or gDNA derived from T cells, B-cell-depleted T cells, or PBMCs.

The V and J ends lost 4 bases and 1 base, in that order; junction bases with no gene match: 10. Per the germline V gene, CDR1 is SGHDN and CDR2 is FVKESK. The CDR3 is made up of 17 amino acids. In the original processing: Scientists estimated how many nucleated cells there were by amplifying reference gene primers. Sequencing used immunoSEQ multiplex PCR; TCRdb keeps in-frame clones, though not all of them. The V and J calls and clone size come from that table; D and trimming were worked out from the DNA. The repertoire holds fewer than 300,000 clones, with around nine tenths as singletons. The sequencing sample was made of peripheral blood. This clonotype was obtained from a man between 35 and 55 years old who had recovered from COVID-19. The V gene is TRBV14, the J gene TRBJ2-3; TRBD1 matches 8 bases. CDR3 protein: CASSRDQGAFGTDTQYF. DNA of the CDR3: TGTGCCAGCAGCCGCGACCAGGGGGCCTTTGGCACAGATACGCAGTATTTT.